Listed here are 5 T cell receptor beta chains from one sample, sequenced in a study of blood T cell repertoires in COVID-19. Data came from immunoSEQ multiplex PCR; TCRdb stores just in-frame clones and leaves some out. This sample has a few hundred thousand clones, with nearly 90% found just once. The specimen sequenced was PBMCs or T cells enriched from blood (not recorded which). The receptors were gathered from a woman aged 18-29 years who had been exposed to COVID-19.

J is TRBJ1-5 and V is TRBV28; possibly TRBD1 for D (6 bases). CDR1 MDHEN and CDR2 SYDVKM come from the germline V gene. The CDR3 is 13 residues long. Trimming cost V 6 bases and J 9 bases, with 15 bases left between them. The chain's CDR3 is CASSTAGAMPQHF. CDR3 coding DNA: TGTGCCAGCAGCACCGCAGGGGCCATGCCCCAGCATTTT.

V gene TRBV6-5 combines with J gene TRBJ2-7; maybe TRBD2 (5 bases). This CDR3 has 13 residues. Trimming cost V 7 bases and J 3 bases, with 13 bases left between them. Per germline, CDR1 MNHEY and CDR2 SVGAGI. The CDR3 nucleotides are TGTGCCAGCAACCGTCTTAGCGACTACGAGCAGTACTTC. Protein product: CASNRLSDYEQYF.

The chain couples TRBV6-6 to TRBJ2-1; D is possibly TRBD1 (5 bases). This CDR3 region has 12 residues. Germline-derived CDR1 and CDR2 are MNHNY and SVGAGI (reference sequence). V shed 5 bases and J shed 7 bases, with 9 bases lying between them. The DNA for the CDR3 is TGTGCCAGCAGTCCCGCAGGGAATGAGCAGTTCTTC. Protein: CASSPAGNEQFF.

This chain links TRBV14 with TRBJ2-7; D is unresolved. Trimming pared 1 base from V and 3 bases from J, leaving 7 bases between. The CDR3 totals 13 residues. Germline CDR1 reads SGHDN; CDR2 reads FVKESK. This chain's CDR3 is CASSQGRSYEQYF. The CDR3 region has the DNA TGTGCCAGCAGCCAAGGAAGGAGCTACGAGCAGTACTTC.

This chain connects TRBV30 to TRBJ1-1; D is unclear. Per the germline V gene, CDR1 is GTSNPN and CDR2 is SVGIG (reference sequence). The CDR3 is 13 amino acids. The V end was cut by 2 bases, the J end by 1 base, with 8 bases between. The CDR3 sequence is CAWSITANTEAFF. CDR3 bases: TGTGCCTGGAGTATAACAGCGAACACTGAAGCTTTCTTT.